This T cell receptor (beta chain) was recovered during a study of early T cells in non-severe SARS-CoV-2 infection. Looking at the study overall: Sequencing used unsorted whole-blood bulk RNA, so chains lack pairing.

TCRdb re-analysed the 5' RACE reads in MiXCR, keeping a single row per CDR3 protein. The repertoire includes 70,000 or so distinct CDR3 sequences, roughly an eighth of them detected once, and over 1.5% sits in the top ten. To note about this clonotype: Its specificity is not known.

General study results and limits: In VDJdb matching, anti-spike CD8 responses were favored while private and CD4 specificities went missing.

The sequence was collected from an adult who was a healthcare worker with PCR-confirmed SARS-CoV-2 infection or an uninfected control (not recorded which). Sequencing used whole blood.

CDR3 nucleotide sequence: TGCAGTGCTCCCACACTTAAGAACTATGGCTACACCTTC. This gives the protein CSAPTLKNYGYTF. The chain is built from TRBV20-1 and TRBJ1-2; the D is unclear. The CDR3 runs to 13 residues. Per the germline V gene, CDR1 is DFQATT and CDR2 is SNEGSKA (reference sequence). V lost 5 bases to trimming and J lost 2 bases, with 12 bases between them.